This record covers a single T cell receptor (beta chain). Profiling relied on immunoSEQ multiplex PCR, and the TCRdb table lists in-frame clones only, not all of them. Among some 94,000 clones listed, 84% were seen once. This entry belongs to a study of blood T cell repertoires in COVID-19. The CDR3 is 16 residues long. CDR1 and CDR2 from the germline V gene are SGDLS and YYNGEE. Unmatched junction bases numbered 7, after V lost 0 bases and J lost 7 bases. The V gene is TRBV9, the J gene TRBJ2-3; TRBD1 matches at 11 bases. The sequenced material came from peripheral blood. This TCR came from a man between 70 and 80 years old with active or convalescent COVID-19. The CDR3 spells CASSVERGTGGNTQYF. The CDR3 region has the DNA TGTGCCAGCAGCGTAGAACGCGGGACAGGGGGGAATACGCAGTATTTT.